The 5 T cell receptor beta chains below were found in one sample sequenced in a study of cytomegalovirus exposure and HLA in healthy donors. Primers: 60 Vbeta forward and 13 Jbeta reverse. Libraries were prepared by immunoSEQ multiplex PCR; TCRdb keeps only in-frame clonotypes and omits some of them. The sample comprises around 130,000 clones, 60% to 80% of which are singletons, and 1.5% to 2% rests with the top ten. The sequenced material came from PBMCs. The source of these receptors is a young woman in good health and CMV-seronegative.

J is TRBJ2-3 and V is TRBV11-3; D possibly corresponds to TRBD1 (5 bases). The germline V gene encodes CDR1 SGHNT and CDR2 YENEEA. V was trimmed by 1 base and J by 3 bases, leaving 8 bases between them. CDR3 length equals 14 residues. In DNA, the CDR3 is TGTGCCAGCAGCTTAGCAGGGTGGACAGATACGCAGTATTTT. It translates to CASSLAGWTDTQYF.

In the case of this clone: One end of the junction fails to match germline, which may point to a read error. The gene calls are TRBV6-6 and TRBJ1-2, with TRBD1 identical over 9 bases. The CDR3 loop spans 11 amino acids. Germline V gene data show CDR1 as MNHNY and CDR2 as SVGAGI (reference sequence). CDR3 sequence reads: CAISNRGPYTF. The CDR3 DNA sequence: TGTGCCATCAGTAACAGGGGGCCCTACACCTTC.

V gene TRBV4-1 combines with J gene TRBJ2-3; 8 bases agree with TRBD1. CDR1 is MGHRA and CDR2 is YSYEKL in the germline V gene. The CDR3 is made up of 17 amino acids. Germline trimming cut 1 base from V and 4 bases from J; bases unmatched to any gene: 10. CDR3 sequence: CASSQGRRGRHPDTQYF. The CDR3, as DNA: TGCGCCAGCAGCCAAGGTCGCAGGGGGCGCCATCCAGATACGCAGTATTTT.

The chain has TRBV5-6 and TRBJ2-1, with a possible D match to TRBD2 (6 bases). The CDR3 runs to 14 residues. V lost 6 bases to trimming and J lost 7 bases, with 17 bases between them. Germline loops: CDR1 SGHDT, CDR2 YYEEEE. The CDR3 coding sequence is TGTGCCAGCAAGGAGGGCCTAATAGATAATGAGCAGTTCTTC. Translated, it gives CASKEGLIDNEQFF. Based on the CDR3 plus reference TRBV5-6 and TRBJ2-1, the full variable domain is DAGVTQSPTHLIKTRGQQVTLRCSPKSGHDTVSWYQQALGQGPQFIFQYYEEEERQRGNFPDRFSGHQFPNYSSELNVNALLLGDSALYLCASKEGLIDNEQFFGPGTRLTVL.

The chain employs TRBV28 and TRBJ2-7, with TRBD2 matching 7 bases. The CDR3 consists of 17 residues. Germline trimming cut 3 bases from V and 0 bases from J; bases unmatched to any gene: 11. Germline V gene data show CDR1 as MDHEN and CDR2 as SYDVKM. CDR3 region: CASSFSLTKRDSYEQYF. The CDR3 coding sequence is TGTGCCAGCAGTTTCTCCCTGACTAAGCGGGACTCCTACGAGCAGTACTTC.